A single sample gave rise to the 27 T cell receptor beta chains below, sequenced in a study of tumor-infiltrating lymphocytes in primary liver carcinoma. Starting material for RNA and DNA co-extraction consisted of roughly 18-34 mg of unsorted bulk tissue. The template, about 500 ng total RNA, yielded TCR beta cDNA made with a constant-region primer. Amplification in three nested multiplex PCR rounds with slightly modified ARM-PCR gave rise to TCR beta libraries. The opening two PCR rounds, 10 cycles each, paired TRBV1-TRBV30 forward primers with a C-beta reverse primer. TCRdb independently ran MiXCR on the multiplex PCR reads; one entry per CDR3 protein. Counted here are 25,000 to 35,000 distinct CDR3 sequences, around 66% occurring once; the ten biggest clones make up more than 30%. Sequenced material: liver tumor tissue from sampling region 3. The subset was: tumor region T3, left-lateral pole. The receptors stem from a woman in her 30s with primary liver carcinoma and hepatitis B virus infection.

This clonotype is a singleton in its sample. The junction does not match germline at one end; this may be a read error. The chain is built from TRBV11-2 and TRBJ2-2; tentatively, D is TRBD1 or TRBD2 (5 bases each). Germline lookup yields CDR1 SGHAT and CDR2 FQNNGV. This CDR3 is built from 13 residues. CDR3 DNA sequence: TGTACCAGCAGCTTAAATAGGACTGGGGGGCTGTTTTTT. This codes for CTSSLNRTGGLFF.

Turning to this clonotype: An end of the junction does not agree with germline; a read error may underlie this. The rearrangement links TRBV5-4 to TRBJ2-3, with D possibly matching TRBD2 (7 bases). The CDR3 loop spans 18 amino acids. Germline V CDR1 and CDR2: SGHNT, YYREEE (reference sequence). Here the CDR3 DNA reads TGTGCTAGCAGTAACCCGGCGGCTAGCGGAAGTCGGACAGTTACGCAGTATTTT. It specifies CASSNPAASGSRTVTQYF.

As concerns this clonotype: A much more abundant neighbour one base away suggests this may be a read error. The chain has TRBV4-1 and TRBJ2-1; 8 bases match TRBD2. J gave up 9 bases and V 1 base, and 11 bases lay outside the gene matches. There are 16 residues in the CDR3. Germline V lookup: CDR1 MGHRA, CDR2 YSYEKL. The CDR3 region is CASSQANGRGESEQFF. The CDR3 region has the DNA TGCGCCAGCAGCCAAGCTAACGGGAGGGGGGAGAGTGAGCAGTTCTTC.

Concerning this clonotype itself: Germline is not matched at one junction end, which may reflect a read error. The chain uses TRBV4-2 and TRBJ2-7; 10 nucleotides align to TRBD1. Germline CDR1 reads LGHNA; CDR2 reads YNFKEQ. This CDR3 spans 18 amino acids. The CDR3 loop reads CASSRDHLGQGGPREQYF. CDR3 nucleotides: TGTGCCAGCAGCCGGGATCACCTAGGACAGGGGGGACCGCGCGAGCAGTATTTC.

A remark on this clonotype: One end of the junction varies from germline; a read error may be responsible. CDR3 protein: CASNFSSATYNEQIF. DNA for the CDR3: TGTGCCAGCAACTTCTCTAGCGCGACCTACAATGAGCAGATCTTC. The chain has TRBV7-8 and TRBJ2-1; D is perhaps TRBD2 (6 bases). CDR1 and CDR2 from the germline V gene are SGHVS and FQNEAQ. The CDR3 totals 15 residues.

V and J are TRBV10-3 and TRBJ2-3; D may be TRBD1 (5 bases). From germline, CDR1 is ENHRY and CDR2 SYGVKD. The CDR3 consists of 13 residues. V shed 7 bases and J shed 12 bases, with 20 bases lying between them. Written as DNA, the CDR3 is TGTGCCATCAAGGGGCGGACCACAGATGCACAGTATTTT. It specifies CAIKGRTTDAQYF.

A word on this clonotype: The junction shows a germline mismatch at one end, possibly a read error. The V gene is TRBV11-2, the J gene TRBJ2-5; 9 bases align to TRBD1. The CDR3 is 16 amino acids. The germline CDR1 and CDR2 sequences are SGHAT and FQNNGV. The CDR3 nucleotides read TGTACCAGCAGCACAAGAACAGGGGGCGCGAAAGAGACTCACTACTTC. Protein: CTSSTRTGGAKETHYF.

Note on this clonotype: At one of its ends the junction is not consistent with the germline gene, which may arise from a read error. The CDR3: CTSCFAGELFF. CDR3 sequence (DNA): TGTACCAGCTGTTTCGCCGGGGAGCTGTTTTTT. The chain uses TRBV12-3 or TRBV12-4 and TRBJ2-2; the D is unclear. The CDR3 consists of 11 residues.

This clonotype was seen once. This CDR3 fails to terminate in the conserved phenylalanine or tryptophan, so it likely reflects a read error. For the CDR3, the DNA is TGTGCCAGCAGCCCCTATGGCAGGAGAAGACAAGAGACCCAGTACTTA. This encodes CASSPYGRRRQETQYL. The chain is built from TRBV11-2 and TRBJ2-5; D is uncertain. The germline CDR1 and CDR2 sequences are SGHAT and FQNNGV. Trimming removed 5 bases from V and 2 bases from J, with 18 bases in between. This CDR3 contains 16 residues.

Points on this clonotype: With a much larger clone just one base away, this may be a read error. This chain links TRBV11-2 with TRBJ2-7; 7 bases line up with TRBD2. Looked up from germline, CDR1 is SGHAT and CDR2 is FQNNGV. The CDR3 loop spans 14 amino acids. The CDR3 reads CASSLTSWSYEQHF. For the CDR3, the DNA is TGTGCCAGCAGCTTGACTAGCTGGAGTTACGAACAGCACTTC. The entire variable domain, with the rest obtained from reference TRBV11-2 and TRBJ2-7, is as follows: EAGVAQSPRYKIIEKRQSVAFWCNPISGHATLYWYQQILGQGPKLLIQFQNNGVVDDSQLPKDRFSAERLKGVDSTLKIQPAKLEDSAVYLCASSLTSWSYEQHFGPGTRLTVT.

On this clonotype itself: At one end the junction does not follow the germline gene, possibly because of a read error. The V call is TRBV5-5, the J call TRBJ1-6; D ambiguous. The CDR3 runs 14 residues. Per the germline V gene, CDR1 is SGHKS and CDR2 is YYEKEE (reference sequence). The CDR3 DNA sequence: TGTGCCGGCAGCTTGAACGTCAGTAATTCACACCTCCACTTT. Translating it yields CAGSLNVSNSHLHF.

This clonotype was seen a handful of times. A much more abundant neighbour one base away suggests this may be a read error. This rearrangement joins TRBV11-2 to TRBJ1-2; D uncertain. Looked up from germline, CDR1 is SGHAT and CDR2 is FQNNGV. Deletions cut 0 bases from V and 2 bases from J, with 4 bases between. The CDR3 consists of 13 residues. The CDR3 loop is CASSLEENYGYTF. The CDR3 nucleotides read TGTGCCAGCAGCTTAGAGGAGAACTATGGCTACACCTTC.

In this sample, this clonotype turned up many times. The V gene is TRBV6-5, the J gene TRBJ2-2, with D unresolved. This CDR3 is built from 15 residues. The V gene's germline CDR1 is MNHEY and CDR2 SVGAGI. V lost 2 bases and J 6 bases, leaving 13 bases between the germline ends. In nucleotides, the CDR3 is TGTGCCAGCAGTTACGGCCCCTCGGTCCCCGGGGAGCTGTTTTTT. Amino acid sequence: CASSYGPSVPGELFF.

Turning to this clonotype: A much more abundant neighbour one base away suggests this may be a read error. As the CDR3 is not closed by the conserved phenylalanine or tryptophan, this likely results from a read error. The chain is built from TRBV10-3 and TRBJ2-2; D is possibly TRBD1 (6 bases). Trimming cost V 4 bases and J 9 bases, with 18 bases left between them. Germline CDR1 ENHRY, CDR2 SYGVKD. This CDR3 contains 15 residues. CDR3 in DNA: TGTGCCATCAGTGGGAGGACAGTTGGTACCTGGGAGCTGTTTCTT. Amino acid sequence: CAISGRTVGTWELFL.

V gene TRBV7-3 combines with J gene TRBJ2-2; no definite D call. The CDR3 length is 13 residues. Per the germline V gene, CDR1 is SGHTA and CDR2 is FQGTGA. V lost 5 bases and J lost 9, with 13 bases in between. The CDR3 spells CASSLIGPWELFF. The DNA for the CDR3 is TGTGCCAGCAGCCTAATAGGTCCCTGGGAGCTGTTTTTT.

This clonotype has ten or more counts. V is TRBV12-3 or TRBV12-4 and J is TRBJ2-1; 8 bases match TRBD2. V lost 6 bases to trimming and J lost 5 bases; unmatched junction nucleotides: 9. This CDR3 has 15 amino acids. CDR3 region: CASRPGGRSHNEQFF. CDR3 sequence (DNA): TGTGCCAGCAGACCTGGCGGGAGGTCCCACAATGAGCAGTTCTTC.

About this clonotype: One end of the junction varies from germline; a read error may be responsible. V usage is TRBV11-1 and J usage is TRBJ1-2; D not resolved. CDR3 size: 14 residues. Germline loops: CDR1 SGHAT, CDR2 FQDESV (reference sequence). The CDR3 sequence: CASSFSAFLGGHTF. The DNA for the CDR3 is TGTGCTAGCAGTTTTTCAGCGTTCTTGGGAGGCCACACCTTC.

This clonotype showed up just once. A much larger clone differs by one base, so this may be a read error. The V call is TRBV11-1, the J call TRBJ2-1, with TRBD2 identical over 10 bases. V gave up 2 bases and J gave up 5 bases; unmatched junction bases: 12. Looked up from germline, CDR1 is SGHAT and CDR2 is FQDESV (reference sequence). This CDR3 is 18 amino acids long. CDR3 in amino acids: CASSLSPVSGRFDNEQFF. DNA of the CDR3: TGTGCCAGCAGCTTAAGTCCGGTTAGCGGGAGGTTCGACAATGAGCAGTTCTTC.

Concerning this clonotype itself: The junction does not match germline at one end; this may be a read error. The CDR3 here is CTSSSRRGVYNEQLF. CDR3 bases: TGTACCAGCAGCTCCCGCAGGGGGGTTTACAATGAGCAGCTCTTC. The chain combines TRBV11-3 with TRBJ2-1; perhaps TRBD1 as D (7 bases). In germline, CDR1 is SGHNT, CDR2 YENEEA. The CDR3 extends over 15 amino acids.

Worth noting for this clonotype: A much larger clone lies a single base off, so this may be a read error. The gene calls are TRBV11-2 and TRBJ1-1; maybe TRBD1 (5 bases). The germline CDR1 and CDR2 sequences are SGHAT and FQNNGV. The CDR3 consists of 14 residues. CDR3 loop: CASSLGLGATEASF. The CDR3 DNA is TGTGCCAGTAGCTTAGGACTCGGGGCCACTGAAGCTTCCTTT.

A note on this clonotype: A read error is likely, as this CDR3 ends without the conserved phenylalanine or tryptophan. The chain carries TRBV11-2 and TRBJ2-5, with 8 positions matching TRBD2. V shed 4 bases and J 8 bases; nucleotides not matched to a gene: 9. The CDR3 has 14 residues. Germline values: CDR1 SGHAT, CDR2 FQNNGV. The CDR3 sequence is CASSSRGLVGTQYY. Here the CDR3 DNA reads TGTGCCAGCAGCTCCCGGGGACTAGTGGGAACCCAGTACTAC.

Note on this clonotype: One junction end does not reproduce the germline sequence, and a read error may be involved. The chain recombines TRBV11-2 with TRBJ2-1, with D unresolved. The CDR3 extends over 14 amino acids. Germline-derived CDR1 and CDR2 are SGHAT and FQNNGV. In nucleotides, the CDR3 is TGTGCCAGCAGCCTCGGATTAGCTAACAATGAGCGGTTCTTC. This encodes CASSLGLANNERFF.

Note on this clonotype: A much larger clone lies a single base off, so this may be a read error. This chain's CDR3 is CPSSTGAISYEQYF. The CDR3 DNA reads as TGTCCCAGCAGCACAGGGGCAATCTCCTACGAGCAGTACTTC. This rearrangement joins TRBV11-3 to TRBJ2-7; TRBD1 matches at 7 bases. CDR3 length: 14 amino acids. Germline values: CDR1 SGHNT, CDR2 YENEEA.

This clonotype has a count of ten or more. An end of the junction differs from the germline gene, which may be a read error. This chain joins TRBV4-2 and TRBJ2-2; D gene uncertain. The CDR3 sequence is 15 residues long. CDR1 and CDR2 from the germline V gene are LGHNA and YNFKEQ. The CDR3 loop is CASSQVVAATRELFF. CDR3 in DNA: TGTGCCAGCAGCCAAGTTGTAGCAGCCACCCGGGAGCTGTTTTTT.

This rearrangement joins TRBV11-2 to TRBJ1-6; D not certain. Looked up from germline, CDR1 is SGHAT and CDR2 is FQNNGV. V was trimmed by 3 bases and J by 3 bases, leaving 12 bases between them. CDR3 length equals 16 residues. The CDR3 spells CASSFDLNHYNSPLHF. The CDR3 DNA reads TGTGCCAGCAGCTTTGATCTGAATCACTATAATTCACCCCTCCACTTT.

On this clonotype itself: Mismatch with germline at one junction end may stem from a read error. The genes are TRBV29-1 and TRBJ2-3; 9 bases agree with TRBD2. Germline-derived CDR1 and CDR2 are SQVTM and ANQGSEA. The CDR3 loop spans 17 amino acids. Written as DNA, the CDR3 is TGCACCCGACAGGGATCGGCTAGCGGGACCCTCGCAGATACGCACTATTTT. As protein: CTRQGSASGTLADTHYF.

This clonotype was observed a few times. A single base separates this from a much larger clone, so it may be a read error. The chain employs TRBV11-2 and TRBJ2-7; the match to TRBD2 covers 7 bases. Germline CDR1 is SGHAT and CDR2 is FQNNGV. CDR3 length: 16 amino acids. The CDR3 reads CISSHLSGKGAYEQYF. CDR3 DNA: TGTATCAGCAGCCATTTAAGCGGGAAAGGGGCCTACGAGCAGTACTTT.